One sample yielded the 18 T cell receptor beta chains listed below, sequenced in a study of blood T cell repertoires in COVID-19. Clones were sequenced by immunoSEQ multiplex PCR, and TCRdb holds only the in-frame ones, with some missing. Among more than 95,000 clones listed, roughly 90% were seen once. The specimen was peripheral blood. The receptors derive from a man aged 50-60 years with acute or convalescent COVID-19.

The chain couples TRBV30 to TRBJ2-7; D might be TRBD1 (6 bases). The CDR3 totals 15 residues. The germline gives CDR1 GTSNPN, CDR2 SVGIG (reference sequence). V was trimmed by 4 bases and J by 4 bases, leaving 20 bases between them. The CDR3 loop reads CAWTHQGRGGYEQYF. CDR3 bases: TGTGCCTGGACCCACCAAGGCAGGGGCGGTTACGAGCAGTACTTC.

The chain combines TRBV5-4 with TRBJ1-3, with D hard to call. Trimming took 0 bases from V and 0 from J, leaving 7 bases between them. Germline V gives CDR1 SGHNT, CDR2 YYREEE (reference sequence). The CDR3 is 15 amino acids. The CDR3 reads CASSLGGSSGNTIYF. The CDR3 nucleotides read TGTGCCAGCAGCTTGGGTGGGAGCTCTGGAAACACCATATATTTT.

The chain carries TRBV18 and TRBJ1-1; no reliable D call. Germline V gives CDR1 KGHSH, CDR2 LQKENI. The CDR3 covers 15 residues. The ends were cut back, 0 bases at V and 5 bases at J, with 13 bases in the middle. The DNA for the CDR3 is TGTGCCAGCTCACCACCGACAATGGGAGGGACTGAAGCTTTCTTT. It translates to CASSPPTMGGTEAFF.

The genes are TRBV19 and TRBJ1-4; TRBD1 might be the D (6 bases). This CDR3 spans 15 amino acids. Germline lookup yields CDR1 LNHDA and CDR2 SQIVND (reference sequence). V gave up 4 bases and J gave up 8 bases, with 17 bases separating them. CDR3 DNA: TGTGCCAGTAGTAGAACGGCAGGGGTTGGAGAAAAACTGTTTTTT. Its translation is CASSRTAGVGEKLFF.

The gene calls are TRBV30 and TRBJ1-2; unclear D gene. From germline, CDR1 is GTSNPN and CDR2 SVGIG (reference sequence). The V end was cut by 4 bases, the J end by 6 bases, with 21 bases between. The CDR3 sequence is 15 residues long. This CDR3 is CAWNGEGRSLDGYTF. The CDR3 region has the DNA TGTGCCTGGAATGGGGAGGGTAGAAGTTTGGATGGCTACACCTTC.

The chain joins TRBV19 to TRBJ2-2; 14 positions agree with TRBD2. Germline V gene data show CDR1 as LNHDA and CDR2 as SQIVND (reference sequence). Unmatched junction bases numbered 6, after V lost 4 bases and J lost 5 bases. CDR3 length: 17 amino acids. CDR3 residues: CASSNRGLAGETGELFF. DNA for the CDR3: TGTGCCAGTAGTAACCGGGGACTAGCGGGGGAGACCGGGGAGCTGTTTTTT. The full variable domain, in which reference TRBV19 and TRBJ2-2 provide the parts outside the CDR3, is DGGITQSPKYLFRKEGQNVTLSCEQNLNHDAMYWYRQDPGQGLRLIYYSQIVNDFQKGDIAEGYSVSREKKESFPLTVTSAQKNPTAFYLCASSNRGLAGETGELFFGEGSRLTVL.

V and J are TRBV11-3 and TRBJ1-5; 7 bases are shared with TRBD1. V trimming: 4 bases; J trimming: 5 bases; junction bases outside the gene matches: 5. Germline V gene data show CDR1 as SGHNT and CDR2 as YENEEA. The CDR3 consists of 14 residues. The CDR3 sequence is CASSSRQGHQPQHF. The CDR3 coding sequence is TGTGCCAGCAGCTCGAGACAGGGTCATCAGCCCCAGCATTTT.

In DNA form, the CDR3 reads TGCGCCAGCAGCCCGGGGACTAGCGGGAGTAGAATACCCTACGAGCAGTACTTC. It translates to CASSPGTSGSRIPYEQYF. V usage is TRBV5-1 and J usage is TRBJ2-7, with 14 positions matching TRBD2. The CDR3 consists of 18 residues. The J segment lost 2 bases and the V segment lost 4 bases, leaving 11 bases of the junction unmatched. Germline V gene data show CDR1 as SGHRS and CDR2 as YFSETQ.

The chain employs TRBV25-1 and TRBJ1-1, with TRBD1 matching 10 bases. V trimming: 4 bases; J trimming: 5 bases; junction bases outside the gene matches: 7. Looked up from germline, CDR1 is MGHDK and CDR2 is SYGVNS. The CDR3 loop spans 15 amino acids. This CDR3 is CASSVPGQGTTEAFF. CDR3 nucleotides: TGTGCCAGCAGTGTTCCGGGACAGGGGACGACTGAAGCTTTCTTT.

The rearrangement joins TRBV5-8 to TRBJ1-2; 9 bases are shared with TRBD1. The CDR3 contains 15 residues. V lost 0 bases and J lost 5; bases outside the gene matches: 5. CDR1 SGHTS and CDR2 YDEGEE come from the germline V gene. DNA for the CDR3: TGTGCCAGCAGCTTGGCCGGGACAGGGTTATATGGCTACACCTTC. Residues: CASSLAGTGLYGYTF.

The genes are TRBV30 and TRBJ2-5; 8 nucleotides agree with TRBD1. This CDR3 comprises 16 residues. CDR1 and CDR2 from the germline V gene are GTSNPN and SVGIG (reference sequence). V was pared by 2 bases and J by 3 bases, with 11 bases of the junction left unmatched. The CDR3 is CAWSSGGGPGKETQYF. The CDR3 region has the DNA TGTGCCTGGAGTTCAGGGGGCGGCCCTGGGAAAGAGACCCAGTACTTC.

The chain couples TRBV10-1 to TRBJ2-1; 10 bases are shared with TRBD1. V shed 6 bases, J shed 10 bases, and the junction held 6 bases outside the gene matches. The length of the CDR3 is 13 residues. CDR1 and CDR2 from the germline V gene are WNHNN and SYGVQD (reference sequence). The CDR3, as DNA: TGCGCCAGCAGCGGACGGACAGGGGGGGAGCAGTTCTTC. It yields the protein CASSGRTGGEQFF.

The CDR3 DNA sequence: TGCGCCAGCAGCTGGGGACTAGCGGGAGGGAATGAGCAGTTCTTC. Translation: CASSWGLAGGNEQFF. This chain links TRBV5-1 with TRBJ2-1; 16 bases align to TRBD2. With 3 bases clipped from V and 7 bases from J, the junction kept 1 base outside the gene matches. Germline loops: CDR1 SGHRS, CDR2 YFSETQ. The CDR3 has 15 amino acids.

The CDR3 DNA is TGTGCCAGTCAAGGGACTATCACCACCGGGGAGCTGTTTTTT. Residues: CASQGTITTGELFF. The genes are TRBV19 and TRBJ2-2; 7 positions agree with TRBD2. Germline-derived CDR1 and CDR2 are LNHDA and SQIVND (reference sequence). The CDR3 loop spans 14 amino acids. V shed 8 bases and J 4 bases; nucleotides not matched to a gene: 7.

In DNA, the CDR3 is TGTGCCACTTCCCTACTAGGGGGATCTAATGAAAAACTGTTTTTT. It translates to CATSLLGGSNEKLFF. V usage is TRBV6-5 and J usage is TRBJ1-4; weak D call: TRBD1 (6 bases). The CDR3 runs to 15 residues. V gave up 10 bases and J gave up 3 bases, with 18 bases separating them. The germline gives CDR1 MNHEY, CDR2 SVGAGI.

The V gene is TRBV7-2, the J gene TRBJ2-7; D gene unclear. Deletions cut 5 bases from V and 2 bases from J, with 13 bases between. Germline V gene data show CDR1 as SGHTA and CDR2 as FQGNSA. CDR3 length: 14 residues. In DNA, the CDR3 is TGTGCCAGCAGCCCCGGTTATAGCCCCTACGAGCAGTACTTC. Protein sequence: CASSPGYSPYEQYF.

The chain couples TRBV4-3 to TRBJ1-2; D is ambiguous. This CDR3 is 15 amino acids long. Germline assignment: CDR1 LGHNA and CDR2 YSLEER. V was cut by 0 bases and J by 4 bases, with 12 bases left in between. CDR3 in amino acids: CASSQDRRKSYGYTF. The CDR3 coding sequence is TGCGCCAGCAGCCAAGATCGGCGGAAGTCCTATGGCTACACCTTC.

This clone was observed once. This chain uses TRBV7-9 with TRBJ1-4; tentative D call: TRBD1 (6 bases). V was shortened by 1 base and J by 0 bases, with 6 bases between the two germline ends. Germline-derived CDR1 and CDR2 are SEHNR and FQNEAQ (reference sequence). This CDR3 has 15 amino acids. As DNA, the CDR3 is TGTGCCAGCAGCTTAGAGGGGGCAACTAATGAAAAACTGTTTTTT. Protein product: CASSLEGATNEKLFF.